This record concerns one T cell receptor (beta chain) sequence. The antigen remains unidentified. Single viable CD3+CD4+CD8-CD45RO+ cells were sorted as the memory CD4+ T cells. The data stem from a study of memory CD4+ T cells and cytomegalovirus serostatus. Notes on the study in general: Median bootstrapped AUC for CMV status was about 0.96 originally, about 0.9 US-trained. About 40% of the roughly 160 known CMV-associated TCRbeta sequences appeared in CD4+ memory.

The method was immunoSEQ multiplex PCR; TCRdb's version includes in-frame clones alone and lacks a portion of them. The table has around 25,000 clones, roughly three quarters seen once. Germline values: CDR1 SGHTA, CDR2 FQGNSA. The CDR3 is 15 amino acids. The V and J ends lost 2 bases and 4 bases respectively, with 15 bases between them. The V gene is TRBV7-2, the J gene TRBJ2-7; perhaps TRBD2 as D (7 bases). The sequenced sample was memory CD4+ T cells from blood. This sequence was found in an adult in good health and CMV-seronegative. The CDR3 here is CASSLSGGNGYEQYF. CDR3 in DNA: TGTGCCAGCAGCTTATCGGGGGGCAATGGATACGAGCAGTACTTC.